Listed below are T cell receptor beta chains from one sample, sequenced in a study of cytomegalovirus exposure and HLA in healthy donors. The table came from immunoSEQ multiplex PCR; TCRdb's copy has only in-frame clones and leaves some out. In the table there are 100,000 to 150,000 clones, about 91% of which are singletons. The source material was PBMCs. These receptors were taken from a woman in her late teens or twenties in good health and CMV-seronegative. CDR3s include the opening cysteine and the closing phenylalanine or tryptophan. A row's size may be missing; if present it is once, few, many or a size class.

clone size	V gene	J gene	CDR3 protein
-	TRBV6-5	TRBJ2-1	CASSYFAGGPYNEQFF
-	TRBV11-2	TRBJ1-4	CASSTGGAGKKLFF
-	TRBV19	TRBJ1-2	CASSIDQYGISGVNYGYTF
-	TRBV9	TRBJ1-2	CASSAARQGSYGYTF
-	TRBV4-1	TRBJ1-5	CASSQVGGYDQPQHF
-	TRBV7-9	TRBJ1-6	CASSFGTGASPLHF
few	TRBV4-1	TRBJ1-1	CASSQGTGLEAFF
-	TRBV4-1	TRBJ2-1	CASSQGETGGLRYEQFF
once	TRBV6-6	TRBJ2-3	CASSYLKSLYTDTQYF
-	TRBV5-4	TRBJ2-7	CASSPSGTTYEQYF
-	TRBV6-1	TRBJ1-1	CASTAGGRNTEAFF
-	TRBV2	TRBJ1-1	CASSEAHPGQPMNTEAFF
once	TRBV19	TRBJ1-2	CASRRDSINYGYTF
-	TRBV5-1	TRBJ1-6	CASSLAPRSPLHF
-	TRBV9	TRBJ1-3	CASSVEGSGNTIYF
few	TRBV7-8	TRBJ1-4	CASSSDRGDRGLFF
-	TRBV7-9	TRBJ1-4	CASSLTGNNEKLFF
-	TRBV29-1	TRBJ1-1	CSVVSPLNTEAFF
-	TRBV27	TRBJ2-1	CASSSRGASREQFF
-	TRBV6-6	TRBJ1-1	CASSYSDSPEAFF
once	TRBV6-6	TRBJ2-7	CASNGGTGETYEQYF
-	TRBV5-1	TRBJ1-1	CASSPPREGGTEAFF
-	TRBV6-1	TRBJ1-2	CASSEALWQDGYTF
-	TRBV5-1	TRBJ1-4	CASSSLDGGGEKLFF
many	TRBV6-1	TRBJ1-4	CASSEGGVLRGLFF
-	TRBV27	TRBJ1-1	CASSLNRGNTEAFF
-	TRBV18	TRBJ1-2	CASSPPFRANYGYTF
-	TRBV5-1	TRBJ2-5	CASSSDRTHRETQYF
-	TRBV5-1	TRBJ2-1	CASSSGYNEQFF
-	TRBV6-1	TRBJ1-4	CASSEFSSQIYEKLFF
-	TRBV11-2	TRBJ1-2	CASSLGMVAGYTF
-	TRBV6-1	TRBJ2-7	CASSERTGDDEQYF
-	TRBV6-1	TRBJ1-2	CASSSTDKSGYTF
-	TRBV9	TRBJ2-7	CASSVSQGAYEQYF
-	TRBV29-1	TRBJ2-5	CSVPPGTGGQETQYF
once	TRBV5-1	TRBJ2-3	CASSPGLVTDTQYF
-	TRBV10-2	TRBJ2-6	CASRTLGTEYSGANVLTF
-	TRBV21-1	TRBJ1-1	CASSPGHQNTEAFF
few	TRBV7-8	TRBJ2-7	CASSLASQYEQYF
-	TRBV10-1	TRBJ2-3	CASSPMYGTDTQYF
-	TRBV5-1	TRBJ1-4	CASSLAPGMGEKLFF
-	TRBV29-1	TRBJ1-4	CSVWDRDNEKLFF
-	TRBV6-1	TRBJ2-3	CASSEAADTQYF
-	TRBV4-2	TRBJ1-1	CASSPKQNRVNTEAFF
-	TRBV7-8	TRBJ1-1	CASSWLVNTEAFF
-	TRBV2	TRBJ1-1	CASSMGWGLADTEAFF
-	TRBV2	TRBJ1-3	CASSEERGNTIYF
-	TRBV19	TRBJ2-5	CASSISSETQYF
-	TRBV5-1	TRBJ2-5	CASSLLGTAQETQYF
once	TRBV27	TRBJ2-1	CASSSEKRGGRFQFF
-	TRBV5-1	TRBJ1-2	CASSPGGTGGSNYGYTF
once	TRBV5-4	TRBJ2-7	CASSLGGDRGMNEQYF
-	TRBV6-6	TRBJ1-4	CASHWRTNEKLFF
-	TRBV19	TRBJ2-7	CASSVYPGTGFDEQYF